This T cell receptor beta chain was profiled in a study of blood T cell repertoires in COVID-19. The wider study: Samples came from the United States, Italy and Spain, spanning acute and convalescent COVID-19. Sources were T cells, B-cell-depleted T cells, or PBMCs; the material itself was cDNA or gDNA.

Per the study methods: Quantification of nucleated cells was approximated via reference gene primer amplification. The data were produced by immunoSEQ multiplex PCR, yet TCRdb's version contains in-frame clones alone and is incomplete. The V and J calls and clone size were taken over from that table, and D and trimming were inferred from the DNA. The table has some 250,000 clones, 80% to 90% seen once. Trimming removed 7 bases from V and 6 bases from J, with 13 bases in between. CDR3 size: 13 residues. Germline V gene data show CDR1 as LNHDA and CDR2 as SQIVND (reference sequence). V gene TRBV19 combines with J gene TRBJ1-5; a possible D gene is TRBD1 (5 bases). Material for sequencing was peripheral blood. The receptor's source is a man aged 25-45 years who had recovered from COVID-19. For the CDR3, the DNA is TGTGCCAGTAATGGGGGGAATCCTCAGCCCCAGCATTTT. Amino acids: CASNGGNPQPQHF. Based on the CDR3 plus reference TRBV19 and TRBJ1-5, the full variable domain is DGGITQSPKYLFRKEGQNVTLSCEQNLNHDAMYWYRQDPGQGLRLIYYSQIVNDFQKGDIAEGYSVSREKKESFPLTVTSAQKNPTAFYLCASNGGNPQPQHFGDGTRLSIL.